Each of the 26 T cell receptor beta chains below was sequenced from the same sample in a study of human T cells and chemical hapten exposure (dated by TCRdb to the early 2020s). The library came from RACE. These reads were obtained on a NextSeq 500. TCRdb itself trimmed the public reads at Q25 with fastp, ran MiXCR and retained productive beta chains. One record per CDR3 amino acid sequence lists the most common genes and DNA. Recorded for this sample are around 330,000 distinct CDR3 sequences; around 5.5% of them occurred a single time. The top ten constitute around 8% of the sample. The time point tag for this specimen amounts to: pre-sensitization, week 0. The sample's treatment or condition label, in plain terms: therapeutic diphenylcyclopropenone sensitization with weekly scalp DPC. This sample comprised whole blood, obtained in connection with sensitization to the hapten diphenylcyclopropenone (DPC). The receptors stem from a woman aged 18-29 years with alopecia areata. Some clones in this sample may be carry-over from other donors' samples.

Only a few counts were recorded for this clonotype. The rearrangement links TRBV7-9 to TRBJ2-1; no reliable D call. The length of the CDR3 is 16 residues. Germline assignment: CDR1 SEHNR and CDR2 FQNEAQ (reference sequence). Trimming pared 4 bases from V and 5 bases from J, leaving 18 bases between. CDR3 protein: CASSSQEAKTHNEQFF. CDR3 coding DNA: TGTGCCAGCAGCTCTCAAGAGGCCAAGACTCACAATGAGCAGTTCTTC.

This clonotype was counted between two and nine times. The CDR3 region has the DNA TGTGCCAGCAGTTTAATCGGACAGGGACGAGGGGTAAAGAACACTGAAGCTTTCTTT. Protein sequence: CASSLIGQGRGVKNTEAFF. V and J are TRBV27 and TRBJ1-1, with 8 bases aligning to TRBD1. V shed 2 bases and J 1 base; nucleotides not matched to a gene: 15. CDR1 and CDR2 from the germline V gene are MNHEY and SMNVEV (reference sequence). There are 19 residues in the CDR3.

This clonotype showed up many times. This sequence may be a read error, since a much larger clone differs from it by one base. The rearrangement uses TRBV28 and TRBJ1-1; D is unclear. The CDR3 spans 11 residues. Trimming pared 4 bases from V and 1 base from J, leaving 1 base between. The germline gives CDR1 MDHEN, CDR2 SYDVKM. Here the CDR3 DNA reads TGTGCCAGCAGTTGGAACACTGAAGCTTTCTTT. It specifies CASSWNTEAFF.

The gene calls are TRBV3-1 and TRBJ2-1, with 12 bases matching TRBD2. Germline CDR1 reads LGHDT; CDR2 reads YNNKEL (reference sequence). With V trimmed by 3 bases and J by 5 bases, 5 bases remained unmatched. The length of the CDR3 is 16 residues. CDR3 nucleotide sequence: TGTGCCAGCAGCCACTCGCTAGCGGGGGGGAACAATGAGCAGTTCTTC. Protein sequence: CASSHSLAGGNNEQFF.

This clonotype was seen repeatedly, ten times or more. The genes are TRBV12-3 or TRBV12-4 and TRBJ1-6; no definite D call. The CDR3 consists of 15 residues. V was trimmed by 5 bases and J by 7 bases, leaving 15 bases between them. CDR3: CASSPSVGSNSPLHF. The CDR3 nucleotides read TGTGCCAGCAGTCCCTCAGTGGGTTCGAATTCACCCCTCCACTTT.

This clonotype was seen repeatedly, ten times or more. The CDR3 region has the DNA TGCGCCAGCAGCCAAGATTTGGAGACTAGCGGGGGCTTCTCCTACGAGCAGTACTTC. This sequence encodes CASSQDLETSGGFSYEQYF. The chain carries TRBV4-3 and TRBJ2-7; 12 bases are a match to TRBD2. CDR1 is LGHNA, CDR2 YSLEER, per germline. Trimming cost V 0 bases and J 0 bases; bases outside gene matches: 9. The length of the CDR3 is 19 residues.

There are a few counts of this clonotype. V gene TRBV9 combines with J gene TRBJ2-2; 9 nucleotides agree with TRBD1. Germline V gene lookup returns CDR1 SGDLS and CDR2 YYNGEE. V shed 2 bases, J shed 6 bases, and the junction held 5 bases outside the gene matches. The CDR3 consists of 15 residues. CDR3: CASSVDRGVAGELFF. The CDR3 DNA follows: TGTGCCAGCAGCGTGGACAGGGGTGTGGCCGGGGAGCTGTTTTTT.

This chain joins TRBV20-1 and TRBJ1-2; perhaps TRBD1 as D (5 bases). Germline values: CDR1 DFQATT, CDR2 SNEGSKA (reference sequence). There are 11 residues in the CDR3. Trimming left V 7 bases short and J 7 bases short, with 13 bases between. Written as DNA, the CDR3 is TGCAGTGTCTTCCGGGACGGTGGCTACACCTTC. This sequence encodes CSVFRDGGYTF.

Only a few counts were recorded for this clonotype. The genes are TRBV7-8 and TRBJ1-1; D is ambiguous. The germline V and J ends were trimmed by 5 bases and 0 bases, with 19 bases remaining between them. CDR3 size: 17 residues. Per germline, CDR1 SGHVS and CDR2 FQNEAQ. The CDR3 DNA reads TGTGCCAGCAGCCAACTAGGGCAGCTAAATATGAACACTGAAGCTTTCTTT. This codes for CASSQLGQLNMNTEAFF.

This chain links TRBV6-1 with TRBJ1-1, with D tentatively TRBD1 (6 bases). V lost 4 bases, J lost 8 bases, and 11 bases lay in between. Germline-derived CDR1 and CDR2 are MNHNS and SASEGT. This CDR3 comprises 12 residues. For the CDR3, the DNA is TGTGCCAGCAGTGCCCAGGGGAGAGAAGCTTTCTTT. This encodes CASSAQGREAFF.

DNA of the CDR3: TGTGCCAGCACTTCCTTGACAAAACTGCTACGGTCGAGCGGGGAGCTGTTTTTT. This codes for CASTSLTKLLRSSGELFF. The chain joins TRBV6-2 or TRBV6-3 to TRBJ2-2, with D unclear. There are 18 residues in the CDR3. CDR1 is MNHEY and CDR2 is SVGEGT in the germline V gene. V dropped 7 bases and J dropped 7 bases, with 28 bases sitting between them.

This clonotype was found many times. The chain uses TRBV7-2 and TRBJ2-2, with a tentative D call TRBD1 (7 bases). The germline V gene has CDR1 SGHTA and CDR2 FQGNSA. The CDR3 covers 15 residues. Deletions cut 3 bases from V and 2 bases from J, with 10 bases between. The CDR3, as DNA: TGTGCCAGCAGCTTGACAGGGACTAACACCGGGGAGCTGTTTTTT. Protein: CASSLTGTNTGELFF.

This clonotype was counted at least ten times. The V and J genes are TRBV7-9 and TRBJ2-1; 8 bases line up with TRBD1. The CDR3 runs 14 residues. Germline lookup yields CDR1 SEHNR and CDR2 FQNEAQ (reference sequence). J was trimmed by 7 bases and V by 7 bases; bases with no gene match: 9. The CDR3 DNA reads as TGTGCCAGCACCCCGGACAGGGTAGGAAATGAGCAGTTCTTC. Translation gives CASTPDRVGNEQFF.

V is TRBV28 and J is TRBJ2-2; D is possibly TRBD1 (6 bases). Germline CDR1 reads MDHEN; CDR2 reads SYDVKM. The CDR3 loop spans 16 amino acids. Trimming pared 2 bases from V and 6 bases from J, leaving 16 bases between. The CDR3 region is CASSLDTGIGAGELFF. The CDR3 region has the DNA TGTGCCAGCAGTTTAGATACAGGGATTGGAGCCGGGGAGCTGTTTTTT.

This clonotype occurred many times. The chain links TRBV5-1 to TRBJ2-2, with a tentative D call TRBD2 (6 bases). Germline assignment: CDR1 SGHRS and CDR2 YFSETQ. This CDR3 spans 15 amino acids. V shed 4 bases and J shed 5 bases, with 15 bases lying between them. CDR3 region: CASSDEPGRTGELFF. CDR3 nucleotide sequence: TGCGCCAGCAGCGATGAACCAGGGAGGACCGGGGAGCTGTTTTTT. Combining the CDR3 with reference TRBV5-1 and TRBJ2-2 gives the whole variable domain KAGVTQTPRYLIKTRGQQVTLSCSPISGHRSVSWYQQTPGQGLQFLFEYFSETQRNKGNFPGRFSGRQFSNSRSEMNVSTLELGDSALYLCASSDEPGRTGELFFGEGSRLTVL.

This clonotype was seen only a few times. The CDR3 sequence: CASISGGATGELFF. The CDR3 coding sequence is TGTGCCAGCATCAGCGGGGGGGCGACCGGGGAGCTGTTTTTT. V usage is TRBV6-2 or TRBV6-3 and J usage is TRBJ2-2; 10 bases are a match to TRBD2. The V gene's germline CDR1 is MNHEY and CDR2 SVGEGT. V trimming: 7 bases; J trimming: 5 bases; junction bases outside the gene matches: 4. This CDR3 contains 14 residues.

CDR3 amino acids: CAISERAENEKLFF. CDR3 coding DNA: TGTGCCATCAGTGAGAGGGCAGAAAATGAAAAACTGTTTTTT. The chain has TRBV10-3 and TRBJ1-4; no definite D call. The CDR3 runs to 14 residues. V was trimmed by 2 bases and J by 5 bases, leaving 9 bases between them. Germline lookup yields CDR1 ENHRY and CDR2 SYGVKD.

The sample holds a few counts of this clonotype. The chain uses TRBV27 and TRBJ2-5; 7 nucleotides match TRBD2. The V gene's germline CDR1 is MNHEY and CDR2 SMNVEV (reference sequence). This CDR3 is built from 16 residues. Germline trimming cut 7 bases from V and 0 bases from J; bases unmatched to any gene: 11. CDR3 nucleotide sequence: TGTGCCAGCAAGGGAGGGATCGGCATTTACCAAGAGACCCAGTACTTC. Its protein is CASKGGIGIYQETQYF.

This clonotype was recorded at least ten times. The chain uses TRBV6-2 or TRBV6-3 and TRBJ1-1; no clear D. Germline lookup yields CDR1 MNHEY and CDR2 SVGEGT. The CDR3 extends over 15 amino acids. Trimming left V 7 bases short and J 0 bases short, with 15 bases between. CDR3 in DNA: TGTGCCAGCACGGAAGTGAGCTCCTTGAACACTGAAGCTTTCTTT. This sequence encodes CASTEVSSLNTEAFF.

The chain joins TRBV2 to TRBJ1-5, with 8 bases fitting TRBD1. Germline V gives CDR1 SNHLY, CDR2 FYNNEI. J was trimmed by 8 bases and V by 6 bases; bases with no gene match: 12. CDR3 length equals 15 residues. The CDR3 region has the DNA TGTGCCAGCAGACGACAGGGGCGACAGGGTGAGCCCCAGCATTTT. Translation gives CASRRQGRQGEPQHF.

This clonotype has only a few counts. The chain employs TRBV20-1 and TRBJ1-1; TRBD1 matches 11 bases. Trimming cost V 3 bases and J 1 base; bases outside gene matches: 1. The length of the CDR3 is 14 residues. The germline gives CDR1 DFQATT, CDR2 SNEGSKA (reference sequence). In nucleotides, the CDR3 is TGCAGTGCTAGGGACAGGGGGCAGAACACTGAAGCTTTCTTT. It yields the protein CSARDRGQNTEAFF.

The gene calls are TRBV7-2 and TRBJ2-5; 10 bases agree with TRBD2. The germline V gene encodes CDR1 SGHTA and CDR2 FQGNSA. The CDR3 consists of 15 residues. Trimming removed 4 bases from V and 2 bases from J; junction bases left unmatched: 4. The CDR3 bases are TGTGCCAGCAGCTGGAGGACTAGCGGTCAAGAGACCCAGTACTTC. This gives the protein CASSWRTSGQETQYF.

This clonotype has more than one count but fewer than ten. V and J are TRBV7-9 and TRBJ1-3, with 7 nucleotides matching TRBD1. The CDR3 length is 15 residues. Germline assignment: CDR1 SEHNR and CDR2 FQNEAQ (reference sequence). With V trimmed by 6 bases and J by 0 bases, 5 bases remained unmatched. The CDR3 DNA is TGTGCCAGCAGTTCCGACAGGGACTCTGGAAACACCATATATTTT. This sequence encodes CASSSDRDSGNTIYF.

This chain uses TRBV7-2 with TRBJ1-1; D might be TRBD1 (5 bases). V was cut by 5 bases and J by 5 bases, with 15 bases left in between. The length of the CDR3 is 14 residues. Germline V gene sequence: CDR1 SGHTA, CDR2 FQGNSA. The CDR3 reads CASSTQGWGTEAFF. For the CDR3, the DNA is TGTGCCAGCAGCACCCAGGGTTGGGGAACTGAAGCTTTCTTT.

This clonotype was found many times. The chain has TRBV2 and TRBJ1-4; tentatively, D is TRBD1 (6 bases). This CDR3 has 12 amino acids. V was clipped by 10 bases and J by 5 bases, with 11 bases between them. Germline-derived CDR1 and CDR2 are SNHLY and FYNNEI. The CDR3 loop is CATRGENEKLFF. The CDR3 DNA reads as TGTGCCACTAGGGGGGAGAATGAAAAACTGTTTTTT.

This clonotype was detected many times. The chain combines TRBV5-1 with TRBJ1-1, with D uncertain. The CDR3 is 13 amino acids. Germline loops: CDR1 SGHRS, CDR2 YFSETQ. V shed 2 bases and J shed 2 bases, with 7 bases lying between them. Here the CDR3 reads CASSFNVNTEAFF. For the CDR3, the DNA is TGCGCCAGCAGCTTTAATGTCAACACTGAAGCTTTCTTT.